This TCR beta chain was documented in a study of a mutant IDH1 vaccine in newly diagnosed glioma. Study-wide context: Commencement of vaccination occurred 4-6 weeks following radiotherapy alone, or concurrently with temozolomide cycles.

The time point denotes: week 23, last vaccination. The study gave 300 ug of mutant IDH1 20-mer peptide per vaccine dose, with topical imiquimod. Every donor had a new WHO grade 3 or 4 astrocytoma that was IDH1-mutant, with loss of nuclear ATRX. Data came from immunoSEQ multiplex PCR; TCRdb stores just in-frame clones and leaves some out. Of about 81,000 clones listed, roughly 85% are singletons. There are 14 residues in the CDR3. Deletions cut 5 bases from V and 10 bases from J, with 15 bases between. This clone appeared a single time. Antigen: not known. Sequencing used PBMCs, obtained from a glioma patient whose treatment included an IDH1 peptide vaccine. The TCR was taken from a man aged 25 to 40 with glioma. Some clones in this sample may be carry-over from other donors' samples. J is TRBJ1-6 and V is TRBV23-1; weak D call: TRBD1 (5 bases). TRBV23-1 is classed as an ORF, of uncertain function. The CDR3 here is CASSEPGEGSPLHF. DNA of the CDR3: TGCGCCAGCAGTGAACCTGGGGAGGGGTCACCCCTCCACTTT.